The source of this T cell receptor (beta chain) is a study of cytomegalovirus exposure and HLA in healthy donors. 60 Vbeta and 13 Jbeta primers were used in PCR. Sequenced by immunoSEQ multiplex PCR; TCRdb stores in-frame clones only, minus some. The data show more than 150,000 clones, with 65% to 90% seen just once and 5% to 7.5% held by the top ten. Study-wide results and limits: A link between a missense DCLRE1C variant and TCR beta V- and J-gene trimming emerged from a later analysis. A later analysis appeared to link common viral pathogens to several of the most significant clusters. The Asian-associated ancestry cluster reportedly had fewer N-insertions than the approximately 670-donor mean in a later analysis. HLA alleles showed associations with approximately 15,000 TCR beta sequences in a later analysis, at a 0.05 false discovery rate.

About this clone itself: Its antigen is not known.

CDR3 length: 14 amino acids. Germline V lookup: CDR1 LNHDA, CDR2 SQIVND (reference sequence). Trimming removed 6 bases from V and 3 bases from J; junction bases left unmatched: 5. The receptor's source is a woman aged 45-65 years in good health and CMV-seropositive. The chain recombines TRBV19 with TRBJ2-7; TRBD1 matches at 10 bases. Sequencing was done on a sample of PBMCs. CDR3 in amino acids: CASSYGQGGYEQYF. Written as DNA, the CDR3 is TGTGCCAGTAGCTACGGACAGGGGGGCTACGAGCAGTACTTC.